This is a list of T cell receptor beta chains from one sample in a study of OX40 agonist ivuxolimab in advanced cancers. Libraries were prepared by immunoSEQ multiplex PCR; TCRdb keeps only in-frame clonotypes and omits some of them. The profile covers about 61,000 clones, with approximately 82% appearing a single time and around 0.47% taken by the ten largest. Sample: CD4+ or CD8+ T cells sorted from blood, taken in a trial of the OX40 agonist ivuxolimab. Receptor source: an adult with an advanced solid tumor such as melanoma, head and neck, liver or kidney cancer. The CDR3 runs from the conserved cysteine through the conserved F or W. The order of the fields is V gene, J gene, CDR3 protein.

TRBV5-1	TRBJ2-2	CASSSLAGIDTGELFF
TRBV16	TRBJ2-5	CASSQARGETQYF
TRBV29-1	TRBJ2-5	CSVDAQYF
TRBV10-2	TRBJ1-2	CASGTGEIDYGYTF
TRBV7-2	TRBJ2-1	CASSSTLGGGDEQFF
TRBV5-8	TRBJ1-2	CASSLDPPWTYGYTF
TRBV18	TRBJ2-7	CASSPLGTGRGVVLEQYF
TRBV25-1	TRBJ2-5	CASSDPRSQETQYF
TRBV7-9	TRBJ2-7	CASSPAEGSAYEQYF
TRBV7-9	TRBJ2-5	CASSREQTQETQYF
TRBV7-2	TRBJ2-2	CASRRTSGRPGELFF
TRBV28	TRBJ1-1	CAIRRNLNTEAFF
TRBV27	TRBJ2-3	CASSSFGSSGSTDTQYF
TRBV25-1	TRBJ1-1	CASSELVGMNTEAFF
TRBV4-1	TRBJ1-3	CASSQLGGSSGNTIYF
TRBV11-2	TRBJ2-5	CASSLGLRFSTPSGETQYF
TRBV4-2	TRBJ2-1	CASSQDRREGPRLMHNEQFF
TRBV5-1	TRBJ1-4	CASSLQNPNEKLFF
TRBV19	TRBJ2-5	CASSMAGQSQTQYF
TRBV5-6	TRBJ1-1	CASSLMGYGTEAFF
TRBV5-4	TRBJ2-7	CASSNPRGGIPNEQYF
TRBV6-6	TRBJ1-1	CASEDAGNTEAFF
TRBV6-1	TRBJ1-2	CASSESNGLLGGYTF
TRBV15	TRBJ2-1	CATSRDRGAGYSYNEQFF
TRBV15	TRBJ2-5	CATSREDRVAETQYF
TRBV5-1	TRBJ2-7	CASSQGTGGYEQYF
TRBV10-2	TRBJ2-1	CATRSTSNEQFF
TRBV28	TRBJ2-1	CASSPSGLFLNEQFF
TRBV29-1	TRBJ2-3	CSAEDTQYF
TRBV2	TRBJ2-5	CASSRGVQETQYF